The 28 T cell receptor beta chains given below trace back to one sample, sequenced in a study of T cell responses to AZD1222 COVID-19 vaccine (dated by TCRdb to the early 2020s). Sample time point, as interpreted from the label and publication: baseline before first vaccination. Library preparation employed the immunoSEQ multiplex PCR assay. The source is immuneACCESS, and TCRdb retained only in-frame sequences with V and J called. Part of the clones is not carried over; for the studies checked, unresolved V genes explain less than half of this, and the remainder is unexplained. This sample holds about 160,000 clones; approximately 90% were observed only once. The top ten clonotypes cover about 1.9% of the sample. The material sequenced was peripheral blood, taken on day 0 of AZD1222 vaccination. The receptors stem from an adult in good health.

This sequence joins TRBV7-2 and TRBJ1-3, with D possibly being TRBD1 (5 bases). V was pared by 5 bases and J by 3 bases, with 17 bases between. The CDR3 loop spans 16 amino acids. Germline lookup yields CDR1 SGHTA and CDR2 FQGNSA. Here the CDR3 reads CASSPPGRGVGNTIYF. In DNA form, the CDR3 reads TGTGCCAGCAGCCCGCCCGGAAGGGGAGTTGGAAACACCATATATTTT.

V and J are TRBV5-5 and TRBJ2-3; 14 bases match TRBD2. The CDR3 consists of 16 residues. The germline V gene has CDR1 SGHKS and CDR2 YYEKEE (reference sequence). After removal of 0 bases from V and 6 bases from J, the junction contained 3 bases not matched to a gene. This CDR3 is CASSLDGTSGSDTQYF. CDR3 nucleotide sequence: TGTGCCAGCAGCTTGGACGGGACTAGCGGGAGTGATACGCAGTATTTT.

The chain couples TRBV6-2 or TRBV6-3 to TRBJ1-1; no reliable D call. Trimming took 2 bases from V and 3 from J, leaving 10 bases between them. The germline CDR1 and CDR2 sequences are MNHEY and SVGEGT. The CDR3 is made up of 14 amino acids. The CDR3 reads CASSYRADYTEAFF. For the CDR3, the DNA is TGTGCCAGCAGTTACAGGGCAGACTACACTGAAGCTTTCTTT.

V gene TRBV4-1 combines with J gene TRBJ2-7; TRBD1 might be the D (5 bases). Germline CDR1 reads MGHRA; CDR2 reads YSYEKL. V dropped 1 base and J dropped 1 base, with 11 bases sitting between them. The CDR3 consists of 15 residues. CDR3 amino acids: CASSQVGAASYEQYF. The CDR3 nucleotides are TGCGCCAGCAGCCAAGTTGGGGCAGCTTCCTACGAGCAGTACTTC.

The rearrangement uses TRBV10-2 and TRBJ1-1, with TRBD1 matching over 8 bases. V was clipped by 2 bases and J by 11 bases; unmatched bases: 10. Germline CDR1 and CDR2: WSHSY and SAAADI. The CDR3 is 14 residues long. CDR3 DNA: TGCGCCAGCAGTGAGGTCTCGGACAGGGAGAATGCTTTCTTT. This gives the protein CASSEVSDRENAFF.

This clone was found once. The chain links TRBV9 to TRBJ2-1; TRBD2 matches 12 bases. Germline CDR1 is SGDLS and CDR2 is YYNGEE. J was trimmed by 4 bases and V by 0 bases; bases with no gene match: 2. There are 16 residues in the CDR3. Here the CDR3 DNA reads TGTGCCAGCAGCGTAGCCCTAGCGGGAGGGTACAATGAGCAGTTCTTC. Residues: CASSVALAGGYNEQFF.

V and J are TRBV9 and TRBJ1-1; a possible D gene is TRBD1 (5 bases). Looked up from germline, CDR1 is SGDLS and CDR2 is YYNGEE. The CDR3 covers 14 residues. The V gene lost 0 bases and the J gene lost 3 bases, with 9 bases spanning the gap. The CDR3 is CASSVASRDTEAFF. CDR3 DNA sequence: TGTGCCAGCAGCGTAGCTTCCAGGGACACTGAAGCTTTCTTT. Complete variable domain (other parts from reference TRBV9 and TRBJ1-1): DSGVTQTPKHLITATGQRVTLRCSPRSGDLSVYWYQQSLDQGLQFLIQYYNGEERAKGNILERFSAQQFPDLHSELNLSSLELGDSALYFCASSVASRDTEAFFGQGTRLTVV.

This clone was counted once. This chain connects TRBV28 to TRBJ2-3; 16 nucleotides line up with TRBD2. Germline V gene sequence: CDR1 MDHEN, CDR2 SYDVKM. V lost 3 bases, J lost 6 bases, and 12 bases stayed unmatched. This CDR3 is 19 amino acids long. The DNA of the CDR3 is TGTGCCAGCAGTTTGGGGCCCGGGACTAGCGGGAGGGCCAGGGATACGCAGTATTTT. It yields the protein CASSLGPGTSGRARDTQYF.

The V call is TRBV30, the J call TRBJ2-7; the match to TRBD2 covers 7 bases. Germline lookup yields CDR1 GTSNPN and CDR2 SVGIG (reference sequence). The CDR3 consists of 14 residues. The junction had 7 bases not matched to a gene; V was cut back by 4 bases and J by 1 base. The CDR3 coding sequence is TGTGCCTGGACCGGGGACTACCTATCCTACGAGCAGTACTTC. Protein: CAWTGDYLSYEQYF.

J is TRBJ1-5 and V is TRBV5-1, with 7 bases aligning to TRBD1. CDR3 length equals 15 residues. The germline gives CDR1 SGHRS, CDR2 YFSETQ. Trimming removed 4 bases from V and 6 bases from J; junction bases left unmatched: 10. CDR3 loop: CASSPTTGEVQPQHF. The CDR3 DNA reads as TGCGCCAGCAGCCCTACCACAGGGGAAGTTCAGCCCCAGCATTTT.

This chain joins TRBV28 and TRBJ1-5; D gene unclear. This CDR3 spans 14 amino acids. The germline gives CDR1 MDHEN, CDR2 SYDVKM. Trimming shortened V by 5 bases and J by 4 bases, and 12 bases separated the two germline ends. The CDR3 spells CASSPNRVNQPQHF. For the CDR3, the DNA is TGTGCCAGCAGTCCCAACAGAGTTAATCAGCCCCAGCATTTT.

The V gene is TRBV19, the J gene TRBJ1-5; D perhaps matches TRBD1 (6 bases). Germline V CDR1 and CDR2: LNHDA, SQIVND (reference sequence). Trimming removed 5 bases at V and 4 bases at J, with 12 bases between. The CDR3 extends over 14 amino acids. CDR3: CASSPTGGNQPQHF. The CDR3 DNA reads TGTGCCAGTAGTCCGACAGGAGGGAATCAGCCCCAGCATTTT. The full variable domain, rest sourced from reference TRBV19 and TRBJ1-5, is DGGITQSPKYLFRKEGQNVTLSCEQNLNHDAMYWYRQDPGQGLRLIYYSQIVNDFQKGDIAEGYSVSREKKESFPLTVTSAQKNPTAFYLCASSPTGGNQPQHFGDGTRLSIL.

CDR3 in amino acids: CASSLSAGLNEQFF. As DNA, the CDR3 is TGTGCCAGCAGCTTATCAGCAGGGCTCAATGAGCAGTTCTTC. V is TRBV11-1 and J is TRBJ2-1; D is possibly TRBD1 (5 bases). Germline-derived CDR1 and CDR2 are SGHAT and FQDESV (reference sequence). The CDR3 sequence is 14 residues long. Trimming stripped 2 bases from V and 6 bases from J, with 11 bases between.

The V and J genes are TRBV27 and TRBJ1-4; 7 bases agree with TRBD1. The CDR3 spans 14 residues. The germline CDR1 and CDR2 sequences are MNHEY and SMNVEV (reference sequence). Losses at the gene ends were 0 bases for V and 10 bases for J; bases not matched to a gene: 5. The CDR3 region is CASSLSRGGVKLFF. CDR3 DNA sequence: TGTGCCAGCAGTTTATCCAGGGGGGGGGTAAAACTGTTTTTT. Together with reference TRBV27 and TRBJ1-4, the CDR3 gives the full variable domain: EAQVTQNPRYLITVTGKKLTVTCSQNMNHEYMSWYRQDPGLGLRQIYYSMNVEVTDKGDVPEGYKVSRKEKRNFPLILESPSPNQTSLYFCASSLSRGGVKLFFGSGTQLSVL.

The chain joins TRBV30 to TRBJ1-1; D is unresolved. The CDR3 loop spans 14 amino acids. Trimming cost V 2 bases and J 1 base, with 11 bases left between them. Looked up from germline, CDR1 is GTSNPN and CDR2 is SVGIG (reference sequence). CDR3 coding DNA: TGTGCCTGGAGTCATCGACAATCGAACACTGAAGCTTTCTTT. Its protein product is CAWSHRQSNTEAFF.

The rearrangement joins TRBV27 to TRBJ2-7, with TRBD2 identical over 7 bases. CDR3 length equals 14 residues. With 6 bases clipped from V and 0 bases from J, the junction kept 5 bases outside the gene matches. The germline V gene has CDR1 MNHEY and CDR2 SMNVEV (reference sequence). CDR3 sequence (DNA): TGTGCCAGCAGCTCACTAGCGCGCTCCTACGAGCAGTACTTC. Encoded protein: CASSSLARSYEQYF.

This clone showed up just once. The genes are TRBV6-5 and TRBJ2-7; D is uncertain. Germline CDR1 MNHEY, CDR2 SVGAGI. The CDR3 runs to 14 residues. Trimming took 2 bases from V and 5 from J, leaving 13 bases between them. The CDR3 DNA follows: TGTGCCAGCAGTTACACCGATGGGCCCCACGAGCAGTACTTC. As protein: CASSYTDGPHEQYF.

V and J are TRBV29-1 and TRBJ2-1, with D tentatively TRBD2 (5 bases). CDR3 size: 15 residues. Germline V lookup: CDR1 SQVTM, CDR2 ANQGSEA. The germline V and J ends were trimmed by 5 bases and 0 bases, with 14 bases remaining between them. The CDR3 here is CSVSRTGSSYNEQFF. Written as DNA, the CDR3 is TGCAGCGTTTCCCGGACGGGAAGCTCCTACAATGAGCAGTTCTTC.

V usage is TRBV19 and J usage is TRBJ2-7; TRBD1 aligns across 10 bases. The CDR3 contains 15 residues. The trim removed 3 bases at V and 4 bases at J, leaving 6 bases unmatched. From germline, CDR1 is LNHDA and CDR2 SQIVND (reference sequence). CDR3 nucleotides: TGTGCCAGTAGTATGACAGGGGGCGTCCTTTACGAGCAGTACTTC. This sequence encodes CASSMTGGVLYEQYF.

The chain couples TRBV15 to TRBJ1-5; no clear D gene. The CDR3 sequence is 17 residues long. Germline CDR1 reads LNHNV; CDR2 reads YYDKDF (reference sequence). V shed 0 bases and J shed 2 bases, with 14 bases lying between them. The CDR3 protein is CATSRERQGIGNQPQHF. DNA for the CDR3: TGTGCCACCAGCAGAGAAAGGCAAGGGATCGGCAATCAGCCCCAGCATTTT.

Only one count was recorded for this clone. The rearrangement joins TRBV9 to TRBJ2-7; D ambiguous. Germline V gives CDR1 SGDLS, CDR2 YYNGEE. The CDR3 has 12 residues. The V and J ends lost 4 bases and 13 bases respectively, with 18 bases between them. CDR3 in amino acids: CASSPDVFPVYF. The CDR3 DNA sequence: TGTGCCAGCAGCCCCGACGTATTCCCTGTATACTTC.

The chain couples TRBV6-5 to TRBJ2-7, with a weak D call TRBD1 (5 bases). Deletions cut 5 bases from V and 6 bases from J, with 14 bases between. The CDR3 is 13 amino acids. Germline lookup yields CDR1 MNHEY and CDR2 SVGAGI. For the CDR3, the DNA is TGTGCCAGCAGTATAAAACGGACACTCGAGCAGTACTTC. Protein: CASSIKRTLEQYF.

This sequence joins TRBV5-4 and TRBJ2-7; TRBD2 matches 8 bases. V shed 3 bases and J 7 bases; nucleotides not matched to a gene: 12. Germline V CDR1 and CDR2: SGHNT, YYREEE (reference sequence). The CDR3 sequence is 15 residues long. DNA of the CDR3: TGTGCCAGCAGCTCGGAGGGACTAGAGGGAGCGGAGCAGTACTTC. Amino acid sequence: CASSSEGLEGAEQYF.

CDR3 sequence: CASSRGPGAYDEQYF. The CDR3 DNA follows: TGTGCCAGCAGCCGTGGACCCGGGGCTTACGACGAGCAGTACTTC. The chain uses TRBV7-8 and TRBJ2-7; D is possibly TRBD1 or TRBD2 (5 bases each). The germline V gene has CDR1 SGHVS and CDR2 FQNEAQ. V gave up 5 bases and J gave up 5 bases, with 19 bases separating them. This CDR3 region has 15 residues.

V gene TRBV30 combines with J gene TRBJ2-1, with 10 bases fitting TRBD2. After removal of 0 bases from V and 7 bases from J, the junction contained 6 bases not matched to a gene. This CDR3 region has 15 residues. From germline, CDR1 is GTSNPN and CDR2 SVGIG (reference sequence). CDR3 amino acids: CAWSVGSGGVNEQFF. The CDR3 bases are TGTGCCTGGAGTGTTGGGAGCGGGGGGGTGAATGAGCAGTTCTTC.

The chain uses TRBV9 and TRBJ1-6; D call uncertain. Germline assignment: CDR1 SGDLS and CDR2 YYNGEE. The CDR3 totals 15 residues. The V end was cut by 0 bases, the J end by 7 bases, with 11 bases between. CDR3 residues: CASSVGGEENSPLHF. CDR3 sequence (DNA): TGTGCCAGCAGCGTAGGCGGGGAGGAAAATTCACCCCTCCACTTT.

V usage is TRBV15 and J usage is TRBJ2-2; 7 bases agree with TRBD2. V gave up 8 bases and J gave up 6 bases; unmatched junction bases: 12. Looked up from germline, CDR1 is LNHNV and CDR2 is YYDKDF (reference sequence). The CDR3 consists of 15 residues. CDR3 loop: CATSRDLAEAGELFF. The CDR3 DNA reads as TGTGCCACCTCCAGGGACCTAGCGGAGGCCGGGGAGCTGTTTTTT.

As for this clone: Other DNA sequences of this sample code for an identical CDR3. The CDR3 spells CASSFVTESEAFF. CDR3 coding DNA: TGTGCCAGCAGCTTCGTGACTGAAAGTGAAGCTTTCTTT. The chain couples TRBV7-9 to TRBJ1-1; no reliable D call. Germline CDR1 is SEHNR and CDR2 is FQNEAQ (reference sequence). Trimming took off 3 bases at V and 7 bases at J, with 12 bases between the two ends. The CDR3 is 13 amino acids.